This T cell receptor (beta chain) was captured in a study of T cell responses to AZD1222 COVID-19 vaccine. Study-wide findings and caveats: Spike-specific TCR breadth and depth were elevated following two AZD1222 doses.

Trimming removed 1 base from V and 10 bases from J, with 12 bases in between. This CDR3 is 14 amino acids long. The germline V gene encodes CDR1 SGHKS and CDR2 YYEKEE (reference sequence). About this clone itself: The antigen is unknown.

Assay: immunoSEQ multiplex PCR; the TCRdb copy retains only in-frame clones and omits some. The sample has 120,000 or so clones, around 82% seen once; the top ten hold around 4.6%. This clonotype originated in an adult in good health. The sample in question was peripheral blood, obtained on day 0 of AZD1222 vaccination. The genes are TRBV5-5 and TRBJ1-6, with a possible D match to TRBD1 (6 bases). The CDR3, as DNA: TGTGCCAGCAGCTTGCGGGACATCGGATCACCCCTCCACTTT. It codes for CASSLRDIGSPLHF.